These 31 T cell receptor beta chains came from one sample sequenced in a study of blood T cells in healthy people across ages. A sample-barcoded 5' primer and a J-beta primer mix were used in a second PCR of roughly 6 to 11 cycles. TCRdb reprocessed the 5' RACE reads via MiXCR and lists one record per CDR3 protein. The sample holds 1.5 million to 2 million distinct CDR3 sequences; around 50% are singletons and the top ten take more than 2%. The sample comprised blood. The receptor source for this set is a middle-aged woman in good health.

A note on this clonotype: The junction shows a germline mismatch at one end, possibly a read error. The rearrangement links TRBV3-1 to TRBJ1-5; 7 bases map to TRBD1. The CDR3 is made up of 16 amino acids. Germline V gene sequence: CDR1 LGHDT, CDR2 YNNKEL (reference sequence). The CDR3 here is CAGSQESGGVNQPQHF. The CDR3 DNA reads TGTGCCGGCAGCCAAGAATCAGGGGGGGTTAATCAGCCCCAGCATTTT.

In DNA form, the CDR3 reads TGTGCCACCAAAAACGGAGGGACTACCAATGAGCAGTTCTTC. Encoded protein: CATKNGGTTNEQFF. The rearrangement joins TRBV6-2 or TRBV6-3 to TRBJ2-1, with TRBD2 matching over 7 bases. Germline V gives CDR1 MNHEY, CDR2 SVGEGT. Unmatched junction bases numbered 12, after V lost 10 bases and J lost 6 bases. The CDR3 sequence is 14 residues long.

This clonotype was observed a single time. This chain joins TRBV6-5 and TRBJ2-3; D perhaps matches TRBD2 (7 bases). This CDR3 comprises 15 residues. Germline CDR1 reads MNHEY; CDR2 reads SVGAGI. The V end was cut by 2 bases, the J end by 5 bases, with 14 bases between. The DNA of the CDR3 is TGTGCCAGCAGTTACGGGGGGGCCCTCAGAGATACGCAGTATTTT. Its protein is CASSYGGALRDTQYF.

The sample holds one count of this clonotype. This chain uses TRBV19 with TRBJ2-3; TRBD2 matches 9 bases. Looked up from germline, CDR1 is LNHDA and CDR2 is SQIVND (reference sequence). The CDR3 is 16 residues long. Trimming cost V 2 bases and J 2 bases; bases outside gene matches: 5. CDR3 residues: CASSIWRGGDTDTQYF. As DNA, the CDR3 is TGTGCCAGTAGTATATGGCGGGGGGGAGACACAGATACGCAGTATTTT.

Only a few counts were recorded for this clonotype. V usage is TRBV7-2 and J usage is TRBJ2-5; either TRBD1 or TRBD2 may supply D (5 bases each). The CDR3 contains 15 residues. V gave up 1 base and J gave up 1 base, with 10 bases separating them. CDR1 and CDR2 from the germline V gene are SGHTA and FQGNSA. CDR3 nucleotide sequence: TGTGCCAGCAGCTTAGTTTCCGGGACCCAAGAGACCCAGTACTTC. Its protein is CASSLVSGTQETQYF.

This chain joins TRBV24-1 and TRBJ2-1, with no clear D. This CDR3 has 15 amino acids. Trimming shortened V by 5 bases and J by 0 bases, and 10 bases separated the two germline ends. CDR1 is KGHDR, CDR2 SFDVKD, per germline. CDR3 sequence reads: CATSGGMVSYNEQFF. DNA of the CDR3: TGTGCCACCAGTGGTGGGATGGTCTCCTACAATGAGCAGTTCTTC.

The J gene is TRBJ2-1, the V gene TRBV7-2; 9 bases are shared with TRBD2. Germline lookup yields CDR1 SGHTA and CDR2 FQGNSA. With V trimmed by 2 bases and J by 6 bases, 8 bases remained unmatched. The CDR3 totals 16 residues. The CDR3 loop reads CASSLLGGGAFNEQFF. The CDR3 DNA reads as TGTGCCAGCAGCTTATTAGGCGGGGGGGCCTTCAATGAGCAGTTCTTC.

The chain recombines TRBV25-1 with TRBJ2-1; the D is unclear. The CDR3 spans 12 residues. Trimming removed 8 bases from V and 7 bases from J, with 12 bases in between. Looked up from germline, CDR1 is MGHDK and CDR2 is SYGVNS. CDR3 sequence reads: CASGKTSNEQFF. CDR3 nucleotides: TGTGCCAGCGGTAAAACGAGTAATGAGCAGTTCTTC.

The chain joins TRBV5-1 to TRBJ2-5; D gene uncertain. V was pared by 2 bases and J by 1 base, with 12 bases between. The CDR3 spans 15 residues. The V gene's germline CDR1 is SGHRS and CDR2 YFSETQ. The CDR3 DNA is TGCGCCAGCAGCTTCAGAGGTCACGTCCAAGAGACCCAGTACTTC. Encoded protein: CASSFRGHVQETQYF.

CDR3 sequence (DNA): TGCAGTGCCCCAACTGGGTGGGATGAAAAACTGTTTTTT. Its protein product is CSAPTGWDEKLFF. This chain connects TRBV20-1 to TRBJ1-4; D gene unclear. Looked up from germline, CDR1 is DFQATT and CDR2 is SNEGSKA (reference sequence). This CDR3 is built from 13 residues. V was pared by 6 bases and J by 6 bases, with 14 bases between.

The chain joins TRBV3-1 to TRBJ2-3; 11 nucleotides agree with TRBD2. CDR3 length: 15 residues. Trimming cost V 3 bases and J 5 bases; bases outside gene matches: 4. Germline lookup yields CDR1 LGHDT and CDR2 YNNKEL (reference sequence). The CDR3 protein is CASSHSSGGKDTQYF. CDR3 coding DNA: TGTGCCAGCAGCCATTCTAGCGGGGGGAAAGATACGCAGTATTTT.

This clonotype was seen many times. CDR3 sequence: CAISEGNYGYTF. In nucleotides, the CDR3 is TGTGCCATCAGTGAGGGAAACTATGGCTACACCTTC. The chain employs TRBV10-3 and TRBJ1-2; D is uncertain. There are 12 residues in the CDR3. Germline V lookup: CDR1 ENHRY, CDR2 SYGVKD. With 2 bases removed from V and 2 bases from J, the gap between germline ends came to 3 bases.

This clonotype was seen many times. The V call is TRBV29-1, the J call TRBJ2-3; D is possibly TRBD1 (5 bases). Looked up from germline, CDR1 is SQVTM and CDR2 is ANQGSEA. Trimming cost V 8 bases and J 6 bases, with 21 bases left between them. The CDR3 sequence is 14 residues long. The CDR3, as DNA: TGCAGCCTTCACAGAGGACAACTCTATGATACGCAGTATTTT. This encodes CSLHRGQLYDTQYF.

This clonotype was seen only once. The chain combines TRBV11-2 with TRBJ2-5; 7 positions agree with TRBD1. The CDR3 has 14 residues. Trimming cost V 5 bases and J 10 bases; bases outside gene matches: 13. CDR1 and CDR2 from the germline V gene are SGHAT and FQNNGV. CDR3 bases: TGTGCCAGCAGCCCTCTGAGGGGGCGAGGCTTCCAGTACTTC. Translating gives CASSPLRGRGFQYF.

The genes are TRBV3-1 and TRBJ2-1; possible D gene TRBD1, 5 bases. This CDR3 has 13 amino acids. Germline CDR1 is LGHDT and CDR2 is YNNKEL (reference sequence). V was clipped by 3 bases and J by 13 bases, with 16 bases between them. DNA for the CDR3: TGTGCCAGCAGCCACTGGACAAAGGAGACCCAGTTCTTC. Translated: CASSHWTKETQFF.

The J gene is TRBJ1-6, the V gene TRBV6-5; tentative D call: TRBD1 (5 bases). The germline V gene has CDR1 MNHEY and CDR2 SVGAGI. Trimming removed 4 bases from V and 9 bases from J, with 28 bases in between. The CDR3 length is 19 residues. This CDR3 is CASSSPLPGPQTAGSPLHF. Written as DNA, the CDR3 is TGTGCCAGCAGTTCCCCTCTACCGGGACCGCAAACCGCGGGTTCACCCCTCCACTTT.

The chain employs TRBV28 and TRBJ2-7; 7 bases line up with TRBD2. Germline-derived CDR1 and CDR2 are MDHEN and SYDVKM. The CDR3 length is 15 residues. V trimming: 5 bases; J trimming: 3 bases; junction bases outside the gene matches: 10. CDR3 loop: CASSLGGGVNYEQYF. The CDR3 DNA is TGTGCCAGCAGTCTAGGTGGGGGGGTTAACTACGAGCAGTACTTC.

This clonotype was counted between two and nine times. V gene TRBV24-1 combines with J gene TRBJ2-3; D gene uncertain. Trimming removed 3 bases from V and 4 bases from J, with 13 bases in between. Germline assignment: CDR1 KGHDR and CDR2 SFDVKD. The CDR3 is 15 residues long. The CDR3 is CATSDRKRDSDTQYF. CDR3 bases: TGTGCCACCAGTGATCGGAAGCGAGACTCAGATACGCAGTATTTT.

The chain links TRBV20-1 to TRBJ2-1; perhaps TRBD2 as D (5 bases). CDR1 and CDR2 from the germline V gene are DFQATT and SNEGSKA (reference sequence). V was clipped by 3 bases and J by 5 bases, with 11 bases between them. The CDR3 totals 13 residues. The CDR3 loop reads CSASTGLNNEQFF. The CDR3 DNA is TGCAGTGCTAGCACCGGACTCAACAATGAGCAGTTCTTC.

The V and J genes are TRBV6-1 and TRBJ2-1, with 10 positions matching TRBD1. The V segment lost 4 bases and the J segment 1 base; nucleotides outside the gene matches: 4. Germline V CDR1 and CDR2: MNHNS, SASEGT. This CDR3 region has 16 residues. CDR3 nucleotides: TGTGCCAGCAGTGTATGGACAGGGGGTTCCTACAATGAGCAGTTCTTC. It codes for CASSVWTGGSYNEQFF.

This clonotype was seen a handful of times. This chain connects TRBV12-3 or TRBV12-4 to TRBJ2-5, with no clear D. This CDR3 has 15 residues. The ends were cut back, 7 bases at V and 4 bases at J, with 19 bases in the middle. CDR3: CASNLGTLVGETQYF. The CDR3 DNA reads as TGTGCCAGCAACCTCGGAACGCTCGTGGGAGAGACCCAGTACTTC.

This clonotype was counted only a few times. V is TRBV10-3 and J is TRBJ1-2; D call uncertain. Trimming pared 4 bases from V and 0 bases from J, leaving 3 bases between. The V gene's germline CDR1 is ENHRY and CDR2 SYGVKD. CDR3 size: 12 residues. CDR3 residues: CAISGSNYGYTF. Written as DNA, the CDR3 is TGTGCCATCAGTGGTTCTAACTATGGCTACACCTTC.

The CDR3 region has the DNA TGCAGCGTTGAAGATCTCGGGACTAGCGGGGGGGTGGATGGGCAGTTCTTC. Amino acid sequence: CSVEDLGTSGGVDGQFF. V and J are TRBV29-1 and TRBJ2-1; 16 nucleotides agree with TRBD2. The CDR3 spans 17 residues. The ends lost 0 bases at V and 12 bases at J; junction bases unmatched: 11. Germline loops: CDR1 SQVTM, CDR2 ANQGSEA.

The gene calls are TRBV20-1 and TRBJ2-3; TRBD2 matches at 12 bases. Germline V CDR1 and CDR2: DFQATT, SNEGSKA (reference sequence). V shed 2 bases and J 4 bases; nucleotides not matched to a gene: 13. This CDR3 region has 18 residues. The CDR3 nucleotides read TGCAGTGCTAGAACCCGACTAGCGGGGGTCCAGCCCGCAGATACGCAGTATTTT. It codes for CSARTRLAGVQPADTQYF.

The chain uses TRBV20-1 and TRBJ2-1, with 9 bases fitting TRBD2. V was clipped by 3 bases and J by 8 bases; unmatched bases: 11. The CDR3 extends over 15 amino acids. Germline V gene sequence: CDR1 DFQATT, CDR2 SNEGSKA (reference sequence). The CDR3 DNA follows: TGCAGTGCTAGTCCCGCGGGGGGGCTGGTGTATGAGCAGTTCTTC. Amino acids: CSASPAGGLVYEQFF.

The chain couples TRBV10-3 to TRBJ2-1; 11 bases agree with TRBD2. This CDR3 has 15 residues. Germline V gene lookup returns CDR1 ENHRY and CDR2 SYGVKD. J gave up 6 bases and V 3 bases, and 4 bases lay outside the gene matches. The CDR3 here is CAISDRLAGFNEQFF. DNA of the CDR3: TGTGCCATCAGTGATAGACTAGCGGGGTTCAATGAGCAGTTCTTC.

CDR3 sequence: CASSAGVSETQYF. The CDR3 DNA reads TGTGCCAGCAGCGCAGGGGTTTCGGAGACCCAGTACTTC. The V and J genes are TRBV7-3 and TRBJ2-5, with TRBD1 as a possible D gene (6 bases). CDR3 length: 13 amino acids. The V gene lost 5 bases and the J gene lost 5 bases, with 12 bases spanning the gap. Germline-derived CDR1 and CDR2 are SGHTA and FQGTGA.

The chain joins TRBV5-1 to TRBJ2-1; D tentatively reads TRBD1 or TRBD2 (6 bases each). This CDR3 spans 15 amino acids. Germline assignment: CDR1 SGHRS and CDR2 YFSETQ. V was cut by 4 bases and J by 4 bases, with 15 bases left in between. DNA for the CDR3: TGCGCCAGCAGCGGGAAGGGGGGCGATTACAATGAGCAGTTCTTC. Protein product: CASSGKGGDYNEQFF.

The CDR3 coding sequence is TGCGCCAGCAGCGAAAGGGGACTGTTCACCGGGGAGCTGTTTTTT. Its protein product is CASSERGLFTGELFF. V usage is TRBV10-1 and J usage is TRBJ2-2; tentatively, D is TRBD2 (6 bases). The CDR3 is 15 amino acids. The germline V and J ends were trimmed by 6 bases and 4 bases, with 15 bases remaining between them. CDR1 is WNHNN and CDR2 is SYGVQD in the germline V gene (reference sequence).

The chain employs TRBV13 and TRBJ2-1; D uncertain. CDR3 size: 13 residues. Germline V lookup: CDR1 PRHDT, CDR2 FYEKMQ (reference sequence). V lost 5 bases to trimming and J lost 7 bases, with 12 bases between them. The chain's CDR3 is CASSDLRVNEQFF. The DNA for the CDR3 is TGTGCCAGCAGCGACCTTAGGGTGAATGAGCAGTTCTTC.

V gene TRBV29-1 combines with J gene TRBJ1-2; D gene unclear. With 5 bases removed from V and 2 bases from J, the gap between germline ends came to 0 bases. There are 9 residues in the CDR3. Germline assignment: CDR1 SQVTM and CDR2 ANQGSEA. CDR3 amino acids: CSVNYGYTF. CDR3 coding DNA: TGCAGCGTTAACTATGGCTACACCTTC.